This TCR beta chain emerged from a study of technical replicates of blood from a few donors. Clones were sequenced by immunoSEQ multiplex PCR, and TCRdb holds only the in-frame ones, with some missing. The sample carries about 79,000 clones, 94% recorded once. Sequencing was done on a sample of T cells isolated from PBMCs. This clonotype was obtained from a human donor in good health.

CDR3 protein: CASSLAGGGTEAFF. CDR3 DNA sequence: TGTGCCAGCAGCTTAGCGGGGGGGGGCACTGAAGCTTTCTTT. The chain is built from TRBV7-9 and TRBJ1-1, with a weak D call TRBD1 (5 bases). In germline, CDR1 is SEHNR, CDR2 FQNEAQ (reference sequence). The germline V and J ends were trimmed by 0 bases and 4 bases, with 9 bases remaining between them. The CDR3 extends over 14 amino acids.